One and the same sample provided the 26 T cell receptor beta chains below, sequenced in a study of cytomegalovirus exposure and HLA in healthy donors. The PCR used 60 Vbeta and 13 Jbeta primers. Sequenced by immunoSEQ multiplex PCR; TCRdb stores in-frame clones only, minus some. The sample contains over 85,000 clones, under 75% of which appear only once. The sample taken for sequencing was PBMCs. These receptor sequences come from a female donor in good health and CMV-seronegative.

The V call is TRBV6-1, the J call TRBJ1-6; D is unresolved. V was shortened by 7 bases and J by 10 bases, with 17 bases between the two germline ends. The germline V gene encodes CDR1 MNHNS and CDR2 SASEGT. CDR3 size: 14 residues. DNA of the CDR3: TGTGCCAGCACCCTTGGCGAGGGTGTGTCACCCCTCCACTTT. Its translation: CASTLGEGVSPLHF.

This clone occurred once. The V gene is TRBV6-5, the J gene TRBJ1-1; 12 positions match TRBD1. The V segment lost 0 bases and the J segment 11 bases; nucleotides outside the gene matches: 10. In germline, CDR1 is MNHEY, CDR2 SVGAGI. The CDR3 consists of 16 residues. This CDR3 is CASSYSKGGQGARAFF. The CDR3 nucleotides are TGTGCCAGCAGTTACTCGAAAGGGGGACAGGGGGCGCGGGCTTTCTTT.

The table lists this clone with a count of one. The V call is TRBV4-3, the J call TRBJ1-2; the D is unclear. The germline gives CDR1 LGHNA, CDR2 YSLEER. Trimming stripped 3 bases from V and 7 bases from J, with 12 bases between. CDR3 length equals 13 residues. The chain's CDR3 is CASSQDYSLGYTF. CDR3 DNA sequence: TGCGCCAGCAGCCAGGATTATAGCCTTGGCTACACCTTC.

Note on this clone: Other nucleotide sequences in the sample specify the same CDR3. The CDR3 here is CAISELGLEQGTQYF. The CDR3 nucleotides are TGTGCCATCAGCGAGCTGGGGCTTGAACAGGGGACCCAGTACTTC. The V gene is TRBV10-3, the J gene TRBJ2-5; maybe TRBD1 (6 bases). CDR1 and CDR2 (germline): ENHRY, SYGVKD. Trimming cost V 6 bases and J 7 bases, with 21 bases left between them. The CDR3 is 15 amino acids.

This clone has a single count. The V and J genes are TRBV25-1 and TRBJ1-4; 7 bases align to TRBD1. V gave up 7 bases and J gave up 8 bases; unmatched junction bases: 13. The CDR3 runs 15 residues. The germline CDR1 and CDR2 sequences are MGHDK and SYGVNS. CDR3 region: CASTPRDTRGEKLFF. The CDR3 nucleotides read TGTGCCAGCACCCCCCGGGACACCAGGGGGGAAAAACTGTTTTTT.

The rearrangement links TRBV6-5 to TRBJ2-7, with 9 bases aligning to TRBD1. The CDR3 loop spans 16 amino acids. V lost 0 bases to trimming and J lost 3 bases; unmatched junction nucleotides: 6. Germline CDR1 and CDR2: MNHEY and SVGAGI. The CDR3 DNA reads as TGTGCCAGCAGTTACTCGAACAGGGGGCTCGGCTACGAGCAGTACTTC. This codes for CASSYSNRGLGYEQYF.

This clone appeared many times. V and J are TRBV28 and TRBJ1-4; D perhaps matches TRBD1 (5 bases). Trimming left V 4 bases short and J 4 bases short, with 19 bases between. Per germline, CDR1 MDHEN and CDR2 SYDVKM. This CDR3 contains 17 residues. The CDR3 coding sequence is TGTGCCAGCAGTTGGGGACCCGGGAGACCTCTTAATGAAAAACTGTTTTTT. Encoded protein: CASSWGPGRPLNEKLFF.

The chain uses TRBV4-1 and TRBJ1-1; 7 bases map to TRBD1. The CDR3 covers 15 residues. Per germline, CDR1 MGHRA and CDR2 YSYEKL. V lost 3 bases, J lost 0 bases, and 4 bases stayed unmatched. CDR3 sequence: CASSHPGTVNTEAFF. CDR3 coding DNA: TGCGCCAGCAGCCATCCCGGGACAGTGAACACTGAAGCTTTCTTT.

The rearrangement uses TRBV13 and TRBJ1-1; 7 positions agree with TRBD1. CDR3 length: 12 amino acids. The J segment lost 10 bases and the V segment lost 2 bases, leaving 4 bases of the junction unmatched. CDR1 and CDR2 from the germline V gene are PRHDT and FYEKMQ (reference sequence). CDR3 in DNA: TGTGCCAGCAGCTTACAGGACAGGAGAGCTTTCTTT. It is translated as CASSLQDRRAFF.

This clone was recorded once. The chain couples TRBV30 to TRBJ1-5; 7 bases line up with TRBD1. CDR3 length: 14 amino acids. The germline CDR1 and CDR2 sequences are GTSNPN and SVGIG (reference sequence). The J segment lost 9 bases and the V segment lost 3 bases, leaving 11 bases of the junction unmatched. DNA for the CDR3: TGTGCCTGGAGCCATGACAGGGCCCGCCGGCCCCAGCATTTT. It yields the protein CAWSHDRARRPQHF.

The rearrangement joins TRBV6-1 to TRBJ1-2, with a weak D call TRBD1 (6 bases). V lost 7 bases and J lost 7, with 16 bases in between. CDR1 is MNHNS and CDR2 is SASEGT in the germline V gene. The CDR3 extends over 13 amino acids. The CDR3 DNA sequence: TGTGCCAGCACCCTGGGGGGGCCGTCTGGCTACACCTTC. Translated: CASTLGGPSGYTF.

The CDR3 nucleotides read TGTGCCAGCAGTTTAATGGGACAGGGGGTCTCTGGGGCCAACGTCCTGACTTTC. Translation: CASSLMGQGVSGANVLTF. The rearrangement uses TRBV27 and TRBJ2-6; 11 nucleotides align to TRBD1. This CDR3 has 18 residues. Germline CDR1 MNHEY, CDR2 SMNVEV (reference sequence). After removal of 2 bases from V and 0 bases from J, the junction contained 3 bases not matched to a gene.

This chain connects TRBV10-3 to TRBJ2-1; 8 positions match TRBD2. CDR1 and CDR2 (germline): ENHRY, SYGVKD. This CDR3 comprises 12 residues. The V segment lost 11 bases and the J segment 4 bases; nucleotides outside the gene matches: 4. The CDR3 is CASGGGYNEQFF. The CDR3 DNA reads TGTGCCTCCGGGGGGGGTTACAATGAGCAGTTCTTC.

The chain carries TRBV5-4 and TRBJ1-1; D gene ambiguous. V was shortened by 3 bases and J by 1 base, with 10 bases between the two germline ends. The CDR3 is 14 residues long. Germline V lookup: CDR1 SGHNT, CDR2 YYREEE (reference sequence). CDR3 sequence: CASSSGGSNTEAFF. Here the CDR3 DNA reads TGTGCCAGCAGCTCGGGCGGGTCGAACACTGAAGCTTTCTTT.

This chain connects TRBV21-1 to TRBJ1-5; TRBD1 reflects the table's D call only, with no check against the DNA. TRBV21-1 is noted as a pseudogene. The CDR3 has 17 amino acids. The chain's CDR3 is CASSKLDRGSSNQPQHF. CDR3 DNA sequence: TGTGCCAGCAGCAAACTAGACAGGGGAAGTAGCAATCAGCCCCAGCATTTT.

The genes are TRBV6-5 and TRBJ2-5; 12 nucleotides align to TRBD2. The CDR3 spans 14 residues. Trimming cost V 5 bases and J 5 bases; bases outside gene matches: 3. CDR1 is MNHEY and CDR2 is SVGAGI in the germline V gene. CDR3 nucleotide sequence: TGTGCCAGCAGTCTAGCGGGAGGGCCGGAGACCCAGTACTTC. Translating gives CASSLAGGPETQYF.

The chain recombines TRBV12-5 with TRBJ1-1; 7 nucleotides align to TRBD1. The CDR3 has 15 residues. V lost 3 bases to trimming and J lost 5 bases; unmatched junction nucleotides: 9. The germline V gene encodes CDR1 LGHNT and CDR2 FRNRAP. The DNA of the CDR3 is TGTGCTAGTGGTTTAGCAGAAGGGGGCTTGACTGAAGCTTTCTTT. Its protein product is CASGLAEGGLTEAFF.

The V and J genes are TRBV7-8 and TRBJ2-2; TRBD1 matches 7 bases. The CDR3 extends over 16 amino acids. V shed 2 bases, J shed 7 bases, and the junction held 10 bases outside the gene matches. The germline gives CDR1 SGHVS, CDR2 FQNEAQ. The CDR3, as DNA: TGTGCCAGCAGCTTATTCGACAGGGCGGTTGGCGGGGAGCTGTTTTTT. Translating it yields CASSLFDRAVGGELFF.

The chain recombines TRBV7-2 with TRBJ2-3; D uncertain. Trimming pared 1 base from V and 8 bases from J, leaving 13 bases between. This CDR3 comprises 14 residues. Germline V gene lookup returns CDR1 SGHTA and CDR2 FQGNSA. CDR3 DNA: TGTGCCAGCAGCTTAGAAACCGCTCCGGGTACGCAGTATTTT. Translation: CASSLETAPGTQYF.

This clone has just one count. The CDR3 protein is CAWSLKGGRDYEQYF. In nucleotides, the CDR3 is TGTGCCTGGAGCCTAAAGGGAGGAAGGGACTACGAGCAGTACTTC. The V call is TRBV30, the J call TRBJ2-7; a weak D match, TRBD2 (6 bases). V lost 3 bases, J lost 3 bases, and 18 bases lay in between. Germline-derived CDR1 and CDR2 are GTSNPN and SVGIG (reference sequence). The CDR3 extends over 15 amino acids.

CDR3 protein: CASSLPQDTQYF. The DNA of the CDR3 is TGTGCCAGCAGCTTACCCCAAGATACGCAGTATTTT. V gene TRBV13 combines with J gene TRBJ2-3; D unclear. The CDR3 consists of 12 residues. Trimming took off 2 bases at V and 5 bases at J, with 5 bases between the two ends. In germline, CDR1 is PRHDT, CDR2 FYEKMQ (reference sequence). Combining the CDR3 with reference TRBV13 and TRBJ2-3 gives the whole variable domain AAGVIQSPRHLIKEKRETATLKCYPIPRHDTVYWYQQGPGQDPQFLISFYEKMQSDKGSIPDRFSAQQFSDYHSELNMSSLELGDSALYFCASSLPQDTQYFGPGTRLTVL.

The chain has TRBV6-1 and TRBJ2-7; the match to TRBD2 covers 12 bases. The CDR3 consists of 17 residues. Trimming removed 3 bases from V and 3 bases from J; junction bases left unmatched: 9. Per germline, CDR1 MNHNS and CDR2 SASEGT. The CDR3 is CASSETSGGGGSYEQYF. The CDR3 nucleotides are TGTGCCAGCAGTGAGACTAGCGGGGGCGGGGGGAGCTACGAGCAGTACTTC.

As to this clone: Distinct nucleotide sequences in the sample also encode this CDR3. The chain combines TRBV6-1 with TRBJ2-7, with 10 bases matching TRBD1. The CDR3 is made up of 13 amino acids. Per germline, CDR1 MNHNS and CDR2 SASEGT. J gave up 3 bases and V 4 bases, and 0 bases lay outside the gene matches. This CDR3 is CASSGTGGYEQYF. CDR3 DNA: TGTGCCAGCAGTGGGACAGGGGGCTACGAGCAGTACTTC.

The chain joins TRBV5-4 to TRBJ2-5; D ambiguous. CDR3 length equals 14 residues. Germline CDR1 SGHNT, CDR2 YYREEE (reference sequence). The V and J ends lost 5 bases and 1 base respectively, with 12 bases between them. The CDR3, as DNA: TGTGCCAGCAGGGGCTCAATGGGCCAAGAGACCCAGTACTTC. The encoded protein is CASRGSMGQETQYF.

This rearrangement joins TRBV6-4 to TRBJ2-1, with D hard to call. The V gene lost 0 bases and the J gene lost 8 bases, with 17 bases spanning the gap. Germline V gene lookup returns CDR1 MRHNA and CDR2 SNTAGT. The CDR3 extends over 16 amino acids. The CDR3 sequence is CASSDSVRSSVHEQFF. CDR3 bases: TGTGCCAGCAGTGACTCGGTTAGGAGCTCGGTCCATGAGCAGTTCTTC.

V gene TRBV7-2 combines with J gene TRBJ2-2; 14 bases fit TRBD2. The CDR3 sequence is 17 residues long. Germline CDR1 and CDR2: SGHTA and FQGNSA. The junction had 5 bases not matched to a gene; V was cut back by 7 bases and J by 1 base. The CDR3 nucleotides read TGTGCCAGCAACCCGGGACTAGCGGGAGAGAACACCGGGGAGCTGTTTTTT. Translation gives CASNPGLAGENTGELFF.